This T cell receptor beta chain was observed in a study of cytomegalovirus exposure and HLA in healthy donors. General study findings and limits: The authors confirmed in vitro that three CMV-associated chains were specific for CMV antigens. Researchers reported from a later analysis that most CMV-associated TCR beta chains appeared HLA-restricted.

J gave up 7 bases and V 6 bases, and 7 bases lay outside the gene matches. CDR1 LNHNV and CDR2 YYDKDF come from the germline V gene (reference sequence). CDR3 length: 14 residues. 13 Jbeta primers and 60 Vbeta primers were used for the PCR. The data were produced by immunoSEQ multiplex PCR, yet TCRdb's version contains in-frame clones alone and is incomplete. The sample has approximately 110,000 clones, roughly 70% seen once. As for this clone: Its matching antigen is unknown.

The rearrangement links TRBV15 to TRBJ1-5; 9 positions match TRBD1. This TCR was recovered from a woman aged 40-49 years in good health and CMV-seronegative. Material for sequencing was PBMCs. The CDR3 sequence: CATSRDRVKQPQHF. CDR3 DNA sequence: TGTGCCACCAGTAGGGACAGGGTAAAACAGCCCCAGCATTTT.